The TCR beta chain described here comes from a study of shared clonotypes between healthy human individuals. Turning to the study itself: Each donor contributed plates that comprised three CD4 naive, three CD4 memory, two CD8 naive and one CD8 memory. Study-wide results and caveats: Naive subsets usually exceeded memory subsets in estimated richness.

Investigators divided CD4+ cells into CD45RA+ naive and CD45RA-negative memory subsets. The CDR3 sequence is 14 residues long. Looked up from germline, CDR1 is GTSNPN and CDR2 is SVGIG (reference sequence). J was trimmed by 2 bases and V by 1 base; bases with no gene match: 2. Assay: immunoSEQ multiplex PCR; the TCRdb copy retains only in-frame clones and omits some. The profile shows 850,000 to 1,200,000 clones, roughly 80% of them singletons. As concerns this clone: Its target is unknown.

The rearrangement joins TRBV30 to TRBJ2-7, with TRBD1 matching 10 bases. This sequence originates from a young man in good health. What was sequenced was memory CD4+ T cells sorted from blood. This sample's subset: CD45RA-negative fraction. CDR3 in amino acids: CAWSEGQGTYEQYF. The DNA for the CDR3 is TGTGCCTGGAGTGAGGGACAGGGGACCTACGAGCAGTACTTC.